This TCR beta chain was identified in a study of cytomegalovirus exposure and HLA in healthy donors (TCRdb year 2017). As for the study more broadly: An earlier analysis of roughly 500 of the donors reported approximately 300 Gb of sequence data and approximately 120 million unique TCR beta sequences obtained from some 170 million T cells. An early release covering 550 to 700 HLA-typed donors comprised about 290 gigabases of sequencing data and approximately 85 million unique TCR sequences. The genetic ancestry cluster associated with self-reported Caucasian donors included 81% of the roughly 410 genotyped donors. The study aimed to test whether cataloging public T cell receptors could reveal signatures of past pathogen exposure. The T cell repertoires of about 700 subjects were profiled by immunosequencing and related to cytomegalovirus serostatus. Besides the first cohort of about 730 subjects, a separate validation cohort made up of 90 to 150 different subjects was used. The study combined high-throughput TCR immunosequencing, statistical association of individual TCRs with disease status, and machine learning to predict cytomegalovirus infection status. A later analysis re-examined previously published TCR beta repertoires from 610 or so donors and added high-resolution HLA genotyping to investigate patterns of TCR occurrence. Rather than drawing on any new phenotypic data, the later analysis identified candidate immune exposures from TCR beta sequences and the way those sequences occurred across donors. An earlier analysis of approximately 500 of the donors applied high-throughput TCR beta sequencing to assess whether each TCR beta V gene segment acted as functional or pseudogenic. Alongside the repertoire data, information on donor age, sex, ethnicity and CMV serostatus was compiled. A later genetic analysis used genome-wide SNP genotypes for about 60% of the roughly 700 donors, treating that subset as a discovery cohort. All discovery cohort repertoires had been generated on a single sequencing platform. Class I and class II HLA loci were covered by the typing at four-digit resolution. The number of donors typed differed by locus, with roughly 620-640 for A, B, C, DRB1 and DQB1, approximately 500 for DQA1, nearly 610 for DPA1, and some 470 for DPB1. Roughly 5 DR-DQ haplotypes were handled as single units for association and clustering, since linkage in the cohort was strong. Across around 400 genotyped donors of the cohort, an average of roughly 200,000 unique TCR beta nucleotide sequences per donor were sequenced, and roughly 20% of those sequences were non-productive. The research as a whole found: Three of the identified cytomegalovirus-associated TCR beta chains were confirmed in vitro to be specific for cytomegalovirus antigens. A later analysis found that HLA-associated TCR beta chains were more clonally expanded and had lower generation probabilities than equally common non-associated chains. Because HLA typing was unavailable for some donors at each locus, only the typed subset was used in association tests. In a later genetic analysis, a missense DCLRE1C variant was associated with V-gene and J-gene trimming of TCR beta chains, and the association was replicated in an independent cohort. Specific HLA alleles were associated with about 17,000 TCR beta sequences at a false discovery rate of 0.05 in a later analysis. A cluster of highly shared sequence variants was judged likely to be a technical artifact of the sequencing pipeline. In a later analysis, several top co-occurrence clusters were reported to appear linked to parvovirus B19, influenza, CMV and Epstein-Barr virus. A total of around 150 TCR beta chains were listed by the study as associated with cytomegalovirus. Cytomegalovirus status was reported to be diagnosed by the classifier with high specificity and sensitivity in both the original and validation cohorts. Because counts were too low, fewer than 20 rarely observed V segments, including chromosome 9 orphons, were excluded from the earlier analysis of some 540 of the donors. The presence/absence analyses assumed that sequencing depth was roughly uniform across donors, and that assumption may not be true. In a later genetic analysis, fewer N-insertions in productive TCRs were reported among donors in an Asian-associated ancestry cluster than the roughly 700-donor mean. In a later analysis, TCR association rates were found to vary across HLA loci, with the most associated TCRs seen for DRB1 alleles and the fewest for HLA-C alleles. In this cohort, only TCR beta chains were sequenced, and detectable features were limited by the absence of alpha or paired-chain data. In a later analysis, most CMV-associated TCR beta chains were found to appear HLA-restricted, with HLA associations seemingly driven largely by CMV exposure. According to the authors, the approach could potentially be generalized to other disease states and immunological phenotypes. A further reported finding was that TCR beta sequences accurately predicted the HLA-A and HLA-B alleles for most subjects in the first cohort. In an earlier analysis of roughly 500 of the donors, most TCR beta V segments appeared in productive rearrangements about 87% or about 30% of the time, broadly matching IMGT annotations. The only immune exposure information available for the cohort was CMV serostatus. Correlated functional status among segregating V segments might be attributable to linkage disequilibrium, but an unknown experimental factor could not be ruled out. Across donors, most TCR sequences were observed very rarely, whereas some public TCRs were present in many individuals. Assigning TCR associations to individual alleles was difficult when HLA alleles, especially DR and DQ, strongly co-occurred.

Library generation was performed with the immunoSEQ multiplex PCR assay. For the multiplex PCR, a mixture combining 60 forward primers for TCR Vbeta segments and 13 reverse primers for TCR Jbeta segments was used. The CDR3 region of rearranged TCR beta genes was amplified from genomic DNA by a multiplex PCR assay. The amplified TCR beta libraries were sequenced on the Illumina HiSeq System as 87-base-pair reads. The study's processing was this. In a later analysis, tens of millions of unique TCR beta chains were counted across the 650 to 700 repertoires, and roughly 10 million of these chains were shared by at least two donors. To remove PCR and sequencing errors, raw reads were error-corrected and collapsed into unique sequences using a nearest-neighbor algorithm that merged closely related sequences. To assign V, D and J gene segments, CDR3 sequences were aligned to IMGT reference sequences. For a sequence to be retained, a match of at least six nucleotides was required to both a V gene segment and a J gene segment. A rearrangement counted as productive if the CDR3 had no stop codons and remained in frame with V and J, and every other rearrangement counted as non-productive. CDR3 was defined by IMGT convention, running from the second conserved V-encoded cysteine to the conserved J-encoded phenylalanine. Sequences without an unambiguous match to a single V gene segment were excluded from the earlier analysis of approximately 560 of the donors. In an earlier analysis of 587 of the donors, V segments were called functional above 56.7% productive rearrangements and were called segregating when the between-donor standard deviation exceeded 5%. A statistical classification framework was built to diagnose cytomegalovirus status from the catalog of TCR beta chain sequences. In a later analysis, V and J genes were assigned by comparing TCR nucleotide sequences against IMGT/GENE-DB human TR gene sequences. The TCRdist pipeline was used in a later analysis to assign CDR3 sequences and most-parsimonious VDJ recombination scenarios. In a later analysis, each TCR beta chain was defined by its CDR3 amino acid sequence together with its V-gene family, and reads without a unique V-gene family were excluded. In a later analysis, 450 to 600 highly shared, low-generation-probability nucleotide sequences were removed to address suspected cross-contamination and a sequencing artifact. In a later analysis, a clonal expansion index for each public chain was calculated from normalized within-repertoire ranks of inferred template counts. In a later analysis, generation probabilities were computed with a VDJ recombination model fitted to out-of-frame rearrangements, and the resulting probabilities were checked against IGoR. In a later analysis, TCR-TCR, TCR-HLA and TCR-CMV co-occurrence was scored with hypergeometric tests, and a repertoire-size bias correction was applied to TCR pairs. To estimate false discovery rates, a later analysis permuted the HLA or CMV assignments 20 times. In a later analysis, co-occurring TCRs were grouped using DBSCAN, and TCRdist sequence similarity was added for clustering within HLA-allele-positive subsets. Co-occurrence clustering excluded repertoires with fewer than 30,000 or more than 120,000 public chains, plus five with anomalous nucleotide sharing. The table comes from immuneACCESS by way of TCRdb, which keeps in-frame sequences with V and J called. Part of the clones is missing from these tables; in studies checked, under half for an unresolved V gene and the rest for unknown reasons. That table gives V, J and clone size, and the DNA gave D and trimming. This sample is represented by some 65,000 clones; around four fifths of them were singletons. Roughly 3.1% of the sample rests with the top ten.

The cohort comprised 670 or so healthy bone marrow donors. Cohort members were all nominally healthy when sampled, although unrecorded immune exposures were likely present. The donor tested CMV seropositive, placing the donor among the 289 seropositive members of the cohort. A peripheral blood sample was provided by each donor, and peripheral blood mononuclear cells were used for TCR beta sequencing. The Qiagen DNeasy Blood Extraction Kit was used to extract genomic DNA from the blood cell samples. With regard to this clone: Its target antigen remains unknown. Base qualities are missing; no much larger clone stands one base away.

The sequencing input was PBMCs. The clonotype was recovered from a girl aged 5 to 17 in good health and CMV-seropositive.

In nucleotides, the sequence is TGTGCCAGCAGACTTAATGAAAAACTGTTTTTT. It specifies CASRLNEKLFF. This chain is built from TRBV6-1 and TRBJ1-4, with no confidently assigned D gene. Trimming at the junction amounts to 6 bases on V and 4 bases on J, and the germline ends lie 3 bases apart. Inclusive of the bounding cysteine and phenylalanine, the CDR3 is 11 residues long. Here the CDR3 DNA is all that survives: 33 bases in frame from base 1. The germline V gene yields MNHNS for CDR1 and SASEGT for CDR2.